Listed below are T cell receptor beta chains from one sample, sequenced in a study of blood T cells in healthy people across ages. TCRdb ran MiXCR on the 5' RACE reads and lists one entry per CDR3 protein. The table records hundreds of thousands of distinct CDR3 sequences, roughly 30% of them present only once. Sequenced sample: blood. These receptors all come from an elderly woman in good health. CDR3s include the opening cysteine and the closing phenylalanine or tryptophan. The D gene is left open where the match is weak. Some rows mark clone size as missing; the rest say once, few, many or name a class of expanded clone.

d_call j_call cdr3_length clone_size v_call cdr3_nt cdr3_aa
TRBD2 TRBJ2-7 17 many TRBV20-1 TGCAGTGCGCGGACTAGCGGGCGGACATCTCTTACCTACGAGCAGTACTTC CSARTSGRTSLTYEQYF
TRBD2 TRBJ2-3 16 once TRBV7-3 TGCGCCAGCAGCTCCAACCTAGCGGGGGGCACAGATACGCAGTATTTT CASSSNLAGGTDTQYF
- TRBJ1-1 13 - TRBV30 TGTGCCTGGAGGGATCTCTTAAGCACTGAAGCTTTCTTT CAWRDLLSTEAFF
- TRBJ2-3 17 many TRBV6-5 TGTGCCAGCAGTTACATGGGGGGGGCCTCAGGCACAGATACGCAGTATTTT CASSYMGGASGTDTQYF
- TRBJ2-3 14 many TRBV20-1 TGCAGTGCTAGAGATGGGGACAGCACAGATACGCAGTATTTT CSARDGDSTDTQYF
- TRBJ1-1 14 few TRBV20-1 TGCAGTGCTAGGAGGGGGAGGGCGAACACTGAAGCTTTCTTT CSARRGRANTEAFF
- TRBJ1-2 13 - TRBV18 TGTGCCAGCTCACCGACCACCCGACAAGGCTACACCTTC CASSPTTRQGYTF
- TRBJ1-4 16 - TRBV15 TGTGCCACCAGCAGAATACAGGGTCCAACTAATGAAAAACTGTTTTTT CATSRIQGPTNEKLFF
TRBD1 TRBJ2-7 14 many TRBV12-3/TRBV12-4 TGTGCCAGCAGACAAGGGACAGGACCCTACGAGCAGTACTTC CASRQGTGPYEQYF
- TRBJ1-5 19 - TRBV11-2 TGTGCCAGCAGCGGTGATCCGGGACAACTAATTATTAGCAATCAGCCCCAGCATTTT CASSGDPGQLIISNQPQHF
TRBD1 TRBJ1-2 15 many TRBV6-5 TGTGCCAGCAGTAGATACGGGACAGGGGGCGTCGGCTACACCTTC CASSRYGTGGVGYTF
TRBD2 TRBJ2-1 15 - TRBV7-3 TGTGCCAGCAGCTATCTAGCGGGGGGAGCTGGTGAGCGGTTCTTC CASSYLAGGAGERFF
TRBD2 TRBJ2-5 15 - TRBV25-1 TGTGCCAGCAGTGCCTTTAGCGGGCGCCAAGAGACCCAGTACTTC CASSAFSGRQETQYF
- TRBJ1-5 16 few TRBV28 TGTGCCAGCAGTCAAGGGCCCGGCAGGAGCAATCAGCCCCAGCATTTT CASSQGPGRSNQPQHF
- TRBJ2-4 16 few TRBV5-4 TGTGCCAGCAGCTTGGGCAGGGACTTAGCCAAAAACATTCAGTACTTC CASSLGRDLAKNIQYF
TRBD1 TRBJ1-1 14 few TRBV29-1 TGCAGCGTGGGGGGGACAGCTATGAACACTGAAGCTTTCTTT CSVGGTAMNTEAFF
- TRBJ1-6 14 few TRBV5-6 TGTGCCAGCAGCTTGGACAGCGATAATTCACCCCTCCACTTT CASSLDSDNSPLHF
TRBD2 TRBJ2-3 18 - TRBV4-2 TGTGCCAGCAGCCAAGGGACTAGCGGGGGGGCTCGGACAGATACGCAGTATTTT CASSQGTSGGARTDTQYF
TRBD1 TRBJ1-1 15 - TRBV7-9 TGTGCCAGCAGCCCCCTGACAGGGAGGAACACTGAAGCTTTCTTT CASSPLTGRNTEAFF
- TRBJ1-1 13 - TRBV6-2/TRBV6-3 TGTGCCAGCATGGCGGGGGCGAGAACTGAAGCTTTCTTT CASMAGARTEAFF
TRBD2 TRBJ2-3 16 - TRBV7-3 TGTGCCAGCAGCTTAAGAGCGGGGGGTACCAGGAATACGCAGTATTTT CASSLRAGGTRNTQYF
TRBD1 TRBJ2-7 15 - TRBV5-8 TGTGCCAGCAGCCCCAGACAGGGCAACGTCCACGAGCAGTACTTC CASSPRQGNVHEQYF
TRBD2 TRBJ2-7 15 - TRBV20-1 TGCAGTGCTAGAGATCCTCGGGAGGGCCAGTACGAGCAGTACTTC CSARDPREGQYEQYF
- TRBJ2-5 13 - TRBV6-2/TRBV6-3 TGTGCCAGCAGTAATGACTACCAAGAGACCCAGTACTTC CASSNDYQETQYF
- TRBJ2-2 18 - TRBV3-1 TGTGCCAGCAGCCAAGATCTGGGGGGGCCCGCGAACACCGGGGAGCTGTTTTTT CASSQDLGGPANTGELFF
- TRBJ2-1 14 many TRBV5-1 TGCGCCAGCAGTAGACAGCGCTCCTACAATGAGCAGTTCTTC CASSRQRSYNEQFF
TRBD1 TRBJ2-3 17 many TRBV5-1 TGCGCCAGCAGCCACGTAATCAGGGGGAAGGGCACAGATACGCAGTATTTT CASSHVIRGKGTDTQYF
- TRBJ1-4 14 few TRBV5-1 TGCGCCAGCAGCAATGGGGGAACTAATGAAAAACTGTTTTTT CASSNGGTNEKLFF
TRBD2 TRBJ2-1 14 many TRBV7-2 TGTGCCAGCAGCACAACGGGGGGGCTAGATGAGCAGTTCTTC CASSTTGGLDEQFF
- TRBJ2-7 13 - TRBV30 TGTGCCTGGAATCAGGGGGGTAGACACGAGCAGTACTTC CAWNQGGRHEQYF
- TRBJ1-2 15 few TRBV6-5 TGTGCCAGCACGGAGATGTCGGGGTACAACTATGGCTACACCTTC CASTEMSGYNYGYTF
- TRBJ2-3 12 - TRBV12-3/TRBV12-4 TGTGCCAGCAAAGTGAGCCCCGATACGCAGTATTTT CASKVSPDTQYF
- TRBJ1-1 15 - TRBV9 TGTGCCAGCGGTCATTCAGGGCTCTCGAACACTGAAGCTTTCTTT CASGHSGLSNTEAFF
- TRBJ1-2 12 - TRBV28 TGTGCCAGCAGCTTAGAGGTCCCCCGCTACACCTTC CASSLEVPRYTF
TRBD1 TRBJ1-1 13 many TRBV29-1 TGCAGCGGTAGACAGGGGGCGACTGCTGAAGCTTTCTTT CSGRQGATAEAFF
- TRBJ2-6 15 many TRBV15 TGTGCCACCAGCAGAGGAAGCTCTGGGGCCAACGTCCTGACTTTC CATSRGSSGANVLTF
TRBD1 TRBJ2-7 16 many TRBV20-1 TGCAGTGCTAGAGTGTTTGGACAGGGGGTAACCTACGAGCAGTACTTC CSARVFGQGVTYEQYF
- TRBJ2-4 16 many TRBV6-2/TRBV6-3 TGTGCCAGCAGTTACTCGAATACGGTAGTGCAAAACATTCAGTACTTC CASSYSNTVVQNIQYF
- TRBJ2-7 13 - TRBV5-1 TGCGCCAGCAGAGGTGGGACCCACTACGAGCAGTACTTC CASRGGTHYEQYF
- TRBJ2-7 15 - TRBV7-9 TGTGCCAGCAGCATACCCCGAGGACAGACAAATGAGCAGTACTTC CASSIPRGQTNEQYF
TRBD2 TRBJ2-3 16 many TRBV7-2 TGTGCCAGCAGCTTAAAGTATCGGGGGGGCCAGGATACGCAGTATTTT CASSLKYRGGQDTQYF
- TRBJ2-7 15 - TRBV21-1 TGTGCCAGCAGCAAAAAGCGGGGGGGCTGCAACGAGCAGTACTTC CASSKKRGGCNEQYF
- TRBJ2-1 11 many TRBV29-1 TGCAGCGTCCCAGACGTCAATGAGCAGTTCTTC CSVPDVNEQFF
- TRBJ1-1 13 - TRBV7-8 TGTGCCAGCAGCTTAGCAGTTGCCGCTGAAGCTTTCTTT CASSLAVAAEAFF